The source of this T cell receptor beta chain is a study of blood T cell repertoires in COVID-19. From germline, CDR1 is SEHNR and CDR2 FQNEAQ (reference sequence). The V gene end was trimmed by 5 bases and the J gene end by 2 bases; junction bases not matched to a gene: 10. The CDR3 is made up of 16 amino acids. Measured with immunoSEQ multiplex PCR; TCRdb has only the in-frame clones, and not every one. The data contain more than 11,000 clones, less than 85% of them singletons. V usage is TRBV7-9 and J usage is TRBJ2-5, with 8 positions matching TRBD1. This receptor was taken from a man aged 35-49 years with active or convalescent COVID-19. Sequencing was carried out using peripheral blood. The CDR3 DNA is TGTGCCAGCAGCCCCTCGACAGGGGTAGGACAAGAGACCCAGTACTTC. It codes for CASSPSTGVGQETQYF.